Below are 18 T cell receptor beta chains sequenced from a single sample in a study of blood T cell repertoires in COVID-19. TCRdb keeps only in-frame clones here, not all; method: immunoSEQ multiplex PCR. Of about 250,000 clones in the sample, around four fifths were seen once. The sample was peripheral blood. The receptor set was obtained from a middle-aged man with active or convalescent COVID-19.

Here the CDR3 reads CASSQDGTSGASTDTQYF. CDR3 sequence (DNA): TGTGCCAGCAGCCAAGACGGGACTAGCGGAGCTAGCACAGATACGCAGTATTTT. The rearrangement links TRBV4-2 to TRBJ2-3; 11 nucleotides agree with TRBD2. The V and J ends lost 0 bases and 0 bases, in that order; junction bases with no gene match: 5. The V gene's germline CDR1 is LGHNA and CDR2 YNFKEQ. The CDR3 is made up of 18 amino acids.

This sequence joins TRBV3-1 (or the pseudogene TRBV3-2) and TRBJ2-7; D perhaps matches TRBD1 (7 bases). The CDR3 totals 16 residues. Germline CDR1 and CDR2: LGHDT and YNNKEL (reference sequence). V was clipped by 4 bases and J by 2 bases, with 18 bases between them. The CDR3 DNA is TGTGCCAGCAGCCGGTTTCAGGGGGGCAGGGCCTACGAGCAGTACTTC. This encodes CASSRFQGGRAYEQYF.

This chain uses TRBV27 with TRBJ2-6; D remains unclear. CDR3 length: 15 amino acids. Germline CDR1 and CDR2: MNHEY and SMNVEV (reference sequence). Trimming pared 5 bases from V and 1 base from J, leaving 9 bases between. CDR3 nucleotides: TGTGCCAGCAGTCCCACAAGTTCTGGGGCCAACGTCCTGACTTTC. This translates into CASSPTSSGANVLTF.

The chain has TRBV6-5 and TRBJ1-2; D gene uncertain. Germline V CDR1 and CDR2: MNHEY, SVGAGI. With 6 bases removed from V and 2 bases from J, the gap between germline ends came to 10 bases. The CDR3 is made up of 13 amino acids. CDR3 sequence reads: CASRSTRNYGYTF. The CDR3 coding sequence is TGTGCCAGCAGATCAACTCGAAACTATGGCTACACCTTC.

The genes are TRBV3-1 (or the pseudogene TRBV3-2) and TRBJ2-1; TRBD2 matches 11 bases. J was trimmed by 6 bases and V by 3 bases; bases with no gene match: 10. This CDR3 has 17 residues. Germline values: CDR1 LGHDT, CDR2 YNNKEL (reference sequence). The CDR3 is CASSQNIPSGGSNEQFF. The CDR3 bases are TGTGCCAGCAGCCAGAACATTCCTAGCGGGGGGTCCAATGAGCAGTTCTTC.

This rearrangement joins TRBV5-1 to TRBJ2-7; TRBD2 agrees at 9 bases. CDR3 length equals 16 residues. Germline-derived CDR1 and CDR2 are SGHRS and YFSETQ. Germline trimming cut 0 bases from V and 0 bases from J; bases unmatched to any gene: 4. This CDR3 is CASSLGGSGSSYEQYF. The CDR3 region has the DNA TGCGCCAGCAGCTTGGGAGGTAGCGGGAGCTCCTACGAGCAGTACTTC.

V and J are TRBV9 and TRBJ1-2, with 7 positions matching TRBD1. The trim removed 2 bases at V and 7 bases at J, leaving 11 bases unmatched. The germline V gene encodes CDR1 SGDLS and CDR2 YYNGEE. The CDR3 loop spans 15 amino acids. In nucleotides, the CDR3 is TGTGCCAGCAGCGTGGGTAGGGGGCGTCAGGGTGGCTACACCTTC. Translation: CASSVGRGRQGGYTF.

This sequence joins TRBV19 and TRBJ2-1; tentative D call: TRBD1 (5 bases). This CDR3 contains 15 residues. Trimming shortened V by 3 bases and J by 5 bases, and 14 bases separated the two germline ends. Germline values: CDR1 LNHDA, CDR2 SQIVND (reference sequence). The CDR3 region is CASSIHYGANNEQFF. In DNA, the CDR3 is TGTGCCAGTAGTATTCATTATGGGGCTAACAATGAGCAGTTCTTC.

The V and J genes are TRBV19 and TRBJ2-2; weak D call: TRBD1 (6 bases). The germline V and J ends were trimmed by 3 bases and 4 bases, with 12 bases remaining between them. This CDR3 is built from 15 residues. Germline V lookup: CDR1 LNHDA, CDR2 SQIVND (reference sequence). This chain's CDR3 is CASSMRGWPTGELFF. CDR3 DNA: TGTGCCAGTAGTATGAGGGGGTGGCCCACCGGGGAGCTGTTTTTT.

This clone was detected once. The chain couples TRBV11-3 to TRBJ2-1, with D maybe TRBD2 (5 bases). Germline lookup yields CDR1 SGHNT and CDR2 YENEEA. The CDR3 runs 13 residues. Trimming took off 4 bases at V and 9 bases at J, with 13 bases between the two ends. For the CDR3, the DNA is TGTGCCAGCAGCTCACTGTTAGGAGGTGAGCAGTTCTTC. Protein product: CASSSLLGGEQFF.

This chain joins TRBV2 and TRBJ2-3, with 9 bases fitting TRBD2. This CDR3 contains 18 residues. With V trimmed by 7 bases and J by 6 bases, 20 bases remained unmatched. Germline CDR1 is SNHLY and CDR2 is FYNNEI. The DNA for the CDR3 is TGTGCCAGCATGAGTTATTTGCTAGCGGGGAGCAGCGGGGATACGCAGTATTTT. Translating gives CASMSYLLAGSSGDTQYF. The full variable domain, with the rest looked up from reference TRBV2 and TRBJ2-3, is EPEVTQTPSHQVTQMGQEVILRCVPISNHLYFYWYRQILGQKVEFLVSFYNNEISEKSEIFDDQFSVERPDGSNFTLKIRSTKLEDSAMYFCASMSYLLAGSSGDTQYFGPGTRLTVL.

The rearrangement joins TRBV4-1 to TRBJ2-2; D gene uncertain. The CDR3 is 14 residues long. CDR1 and CDR2 (germline): MGHRA, YSYEKL. The V and J ends lost 2 bases and 4 bases respectively, with 8 bases between them. CDR3 sequence: CASSQNRFTGELFF. CDR3 bases: TGCGCCAGCAGCCAAAATCGGTTCACCGGGGAGCTGTTTTTT.

A single count supports this clone. This chain links TRBV5-5 with TRBJ2-5; weak D call: TRBD1 (6 bases). V dropped 0 bases and J dropped 5 bases, with 8 bases sitting between them. There are 13 residues in the CDR3. Germline CDR1 reads SGHKS; CDR2 reads YYEKEE (reference sequence). The CDR3 loop is CASSLEGVETQYF. The CDR3 bases are TGTGCCAGCAGCTTGGAGGGGGTGGAGACCCAGTACTTC.

The V call is TRBV7-3, the J call TRBJ2-7, with TRBD1 matching over 9 bases. The germline CDR1 and CDR2 sequences are SGHTA and FQGTGA. Losses at the gene ends were 5 bases for V and 6 bases for J; bases not matched to a gene: 5. The CDR3 runs 13 residues. The CDR3 DNA reads as TGTGCCAGCAGCAAGGACAGGGGAAGCGAGCAGTACTTC. It encodes CASSKDRGSEQYF.

The chain recombines TRBV2 with TRBJ1-1; a possible D gene is TRBD1 (5 bases). The CDR3 length is 14 residues. Germline V gene data show CDR1 as SNHLY and CDR2 as FYNNEI. V lost 1 base to trimming and J lost 1 base, with 7 bases between them. The DNA of the CDR3 is TGTGCCAGCAGTGAAGGCCAGGGGAACACTGAAGCTTTCTTT. Protein sequence: CASSEGQGNTEAFF.

This clone was counted a single time. The gene calls are TRBV5-6 and TRBJ2-5; D perhaps matches TRBD2 (6 bases). Per the germline V gene, CDR1 is SGHDT and CDR2 is YYEEEE. This CDR3 is built from 17 residues. Deletions cut 2 bases from V and 4 bases from J, with 21 bases between. The CDR3 sequence is CASSFWGVSESRETQYF. DNA for the CDR3: TGTGCCAGCAGCTTTTGGGGGGTCAGCGAATCCCGAGAGACCCAGTACTTC.

This chain uses TRBV6-5 with TRBJ1-1; D is ambiguous. Trimming left V 0 bases short and J 3 bases short, with 8 bases between. Germline assignment: CDR1 MNHEY and CDR2 SVGAGI. This CDR3 is 14 amino acids long. As DNA, the CDR3 is TGTGCCAGCAGTTACTCGGGAGGCGACACTGAAGCTTTCTTT. As protein: CASSYSGGDTEAFF.

V gene TRBV5-4 combines with J gene TRBJ2-1; 9 bases match TRBD2. CDR1 and CDR2 (germline): SGHNT, YYREEE (reference sequence). The CDR3 loop spans 15 amino acids. The V and J ends lost 0 bases and 8 bases, in that order; junction bases with no gene match: 6. CDR3 loop: CASSLGRGGADEQFF. CDR3 nucleotide sequence: TGTGCCAGCAGCTTGGGTCGCGGGGGGGCCGATGAGCAGTTCTTC. Together with reference TRBV5-4 and TRBJ2-1, the CDR3 gives the full variable domain: ETGVTQSPTHLIKTRGQQVTLRCSSQSGHNTVSWYQQALGQGPQFIFQYYREEENGRGNFPPRFSGLQFPNYSSELNVNALELDDSALYLCASSLGRGGADEQFFGPGTRLTVL.